The entry that follows covers one TCR beta chain sequence. The sample comes from a study of blood T cell repertoires in COVID-19. V was pared by 6 bases and J by 2 bases, with 8 bases between. The CDR3 runs to 12 residues. Germline loops: CDR1 SNHLY, CDR2 FYNNEI. Clones were read by immunoSEQ multiplex PCR, and TCRdb kept only the in-frame ones, dropping some. This repertoire shows about 200,000 clones, approximately 90% found once; its top ten account for over 0.95%. Cohort placement rested on clinical history that participants reported themselves. The V gene is TRBV2, the J gene TRBJ2-7; a weak D match, TRBD1 (6 bases). The sample taken for sequencing was PBMCs or T cells enriched from blood (not recorded which). This TCR derives from a young man who had recovered from COVID-19. CDR3 in DNA: TGTGCCAGCAGCACAGGGACCTACGAGCAGTACTTC. It is translated as CASSTGTYEQYF.